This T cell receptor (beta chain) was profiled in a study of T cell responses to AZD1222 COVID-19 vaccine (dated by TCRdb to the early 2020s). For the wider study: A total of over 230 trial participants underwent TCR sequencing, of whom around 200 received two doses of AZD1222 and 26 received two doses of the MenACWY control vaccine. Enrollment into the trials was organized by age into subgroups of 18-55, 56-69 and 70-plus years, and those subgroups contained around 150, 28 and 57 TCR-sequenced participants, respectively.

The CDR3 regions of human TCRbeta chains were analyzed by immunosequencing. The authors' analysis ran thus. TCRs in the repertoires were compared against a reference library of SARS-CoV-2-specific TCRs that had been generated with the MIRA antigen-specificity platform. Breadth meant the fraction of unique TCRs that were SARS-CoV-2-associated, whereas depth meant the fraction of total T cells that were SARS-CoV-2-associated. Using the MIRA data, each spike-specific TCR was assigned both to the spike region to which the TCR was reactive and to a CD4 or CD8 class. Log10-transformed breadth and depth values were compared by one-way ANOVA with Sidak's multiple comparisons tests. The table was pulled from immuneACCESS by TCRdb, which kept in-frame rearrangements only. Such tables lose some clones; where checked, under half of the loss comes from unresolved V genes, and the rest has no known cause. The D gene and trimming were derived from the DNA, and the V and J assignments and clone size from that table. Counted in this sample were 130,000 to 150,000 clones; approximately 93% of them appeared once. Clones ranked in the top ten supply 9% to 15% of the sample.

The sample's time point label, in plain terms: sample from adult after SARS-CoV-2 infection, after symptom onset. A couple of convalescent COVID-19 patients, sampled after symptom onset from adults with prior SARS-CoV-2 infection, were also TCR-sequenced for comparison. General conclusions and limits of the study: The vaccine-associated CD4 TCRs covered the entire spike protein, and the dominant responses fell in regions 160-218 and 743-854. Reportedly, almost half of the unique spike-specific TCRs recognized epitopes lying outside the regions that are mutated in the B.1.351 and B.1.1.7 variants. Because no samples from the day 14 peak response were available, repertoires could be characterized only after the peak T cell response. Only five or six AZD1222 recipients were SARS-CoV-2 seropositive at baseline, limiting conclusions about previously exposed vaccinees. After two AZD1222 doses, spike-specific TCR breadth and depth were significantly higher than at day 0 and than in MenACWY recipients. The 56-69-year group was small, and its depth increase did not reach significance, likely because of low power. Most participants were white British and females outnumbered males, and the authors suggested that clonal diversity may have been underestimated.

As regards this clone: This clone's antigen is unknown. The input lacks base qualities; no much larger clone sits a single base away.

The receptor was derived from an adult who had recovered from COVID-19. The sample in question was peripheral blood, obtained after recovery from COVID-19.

At the DNA level, the sequence is TGTGCCAGCCGGGAGGGGCCAAACACCGGGGAGCTGTTTTTT. This yields the protein CASREGPNTGELFF. The rearranged chain carries TRBV11-2 and TRBJ2-2, with 8 bases aligning to TRBD2. The germline V gene encodes CDR1 SGHAT and CDR2 FQNNGV. Inclusive of the bounding cysteine and phenylalanine, the CDR3 is 14 residues long. The DNA shown is the 42-base CDR3, in frame from base 1. The V end gives up 8 bases and the J end 2 bases, leaving 4 bases in the junction not matched to a gene.